The clone carrying this T cell receptor (beta chain) is a singleton in its sample. Germline V gene lookup returns CDR1 SGHDN and CDR2 FVKESK. Deletions cut 5 bases from V and 8 bases from J, with 15 bases between. This CDR3 is built from 13 residues. This sample is part of a study of long-term antiretroviral therapy in people with HIV. Version v3.0 of the immunoSEQ assay was performed at survey level. Produced via immunoSEQ multiplex PCR; TCRdb's table is partial and in-frame only. The sample has about 16,000 clones, 85% to 90% seen once. The sample consisted of unsorted PBMCs, taken 0.7 years before starting antiretroviral therapy. This TCR was recovered from a man aged 45-65 years with HIV. The rearrangement joins TRBV14 to TRBJ2-5; D tentatively fits TRBD1 or TRBD2 (5 bases each). The CDR3 loop reads CASSGSGRGTQYF. Written as DNA, the CDR3 is TGTGCCAGCAGCGGGTCGGGACGAGGAACCCAGTACTTC.